Listed below are T cell receptor beta chains from one sample, sequenced in a study of sequential checkpoint blockade in melanoma. Repertoires were generated with immunoSEQ multiplex PCR, while TCRdb's copy carries only in-frame clones and drops some. The table records under 9,500 clones, around 52% of them present only once. The material sequenced was CD8+ T cells sorted from blood (inferred from file names), taken from a patient given nivolumab and ipilimumab in sequence. Source of these receptors: a human donor with melanoma. Each CDR3 is given with its conserved first and last residue. The D gene is left open where the match is weak. The size field is filled for only some rows; it gives once, few, many or a size class.

j_call d_call v_call clone_size cdr3_nt cdr3_aa
TRBJ2-6 - TRBV15 - TGTGCCACCAGCGTTGCAGGGGAGGGCTCTGGGGCCAACGTCCTGACTTTC CATSVAGEGSGANVLTF
TRBJ1-2 TRBD1 TRBV10-3 - TGTGCCACTACACCCACGGGACAGAGCTATGGCTACACCTTC CATTPTGQSYGYTF
TRBJ1-1 - TRBV19 - TGTGCCAGTAGTATCAGGGGTTCCGGGAACACTGAAGCTTTCTTT CASSIRGSGNTEAFF
TRBJ2-1 - TRBV6-6 once TGTGCCAGCAGTGGGGACTTTGACAATGAGCAGTTCTTC CASSGDFDNEQFF
TRBJ2-5 - TRBV5-6 - TGTGCCAGCAGCACCGCGGGGGCTGAGGGAGAGACCCAGTACTTC CASSTAGAEGETQYF
TRBJ2-7 TRBD1 TRBV4-3 once TGCGCCAGCAGCCATGCATCCGGGACAGTTCGGTACGAGCAGTACTTC CASSHASGTVRYEQYF
TRBJ2-5 TRBD2 TRBV28 - TGTGCCAGCAGTTTATTCGGGCTAGCGGGAGAGACCCAGTACTTC CASSLFGLAGETQYF
TRBJ2-5 - TRBV7-7 - TGTGCCAGCAGCTTAGCGGGAGAGCCGGCCCAGTACTTC CASSLAGEPAQYF
TRBJ2-1 - TRBV9 - TGTGCCAGCAGCGCTCGCAATGAGCAGTTCTTC CASSARNEQFF
TRBJ2-2 TRBD2 TRBV4-1 - TGCGCCAGCAGCCAAGTAGCGGGGTTCGCCGGGGAGCTGTTTTTT CASSQVAGFAGELFF
TRBJ2-7 TRBD2 TRBV13 medium-sized TGTGCCAGCGCGGGAGGCCACCACGAGCAGTACTTC CASAGGHHEQYF
TRBJ2-2 - TRBV28 - TGTGCCAGCAGCACTAGGATAGCGGGGGAGCTGTTTTTT CASSTRIAGELFF
TRBJ2-2 - TRBV7-9 few TGTGCCAGCAAAAGGGAGTCTTCCGGGGAGCTGTTTTTT CASKRESSGELFF
TRBJ1-2 - TRBV18 medium-sized TGTGCCAGCTCACCACCCAGGGGTCTGAACTATGGCTACACCTTC CASSPPRGLNYGYTF
TRBJ1-1 - TRBV7-6 - TGTGCCAGCAGCTCTAAGGTCCAGGGCGGAGACACTGAAGCTTTCTTT CASSSKVQGGDTEAFF
TRBJ2-2 TRBD1 TRBV9 - TGTGCCAGCAGCGTCGAGGGACAGAGGACCGGGGAGCTGTTTTTT CASSVEGQRTGELFF
TRBJ1-1 - TRBV6-5 few TGTGCCAGCAGTTACTCGTCGGACACTCAACCCGCTTTCTTT CASSYSSDTQPAFF
TRBJ1-3 - TRBV9 - TGTGCCAGCAGCCCCCGGGGGGGCGACTCTGGAAACACCATATATTTT CASSPRGGDSGNTIYF
TRBJ2-1 - TRBV2 - TGTGCCAGCAGTGCGGCGAGGGATGAGCAGTTCTTC CASSAARDEQFF
TRBJ1-5 - TRBV28 once TGTGCCAGCAGTTACCTATACACGGCGGGGAGTAGAAATCAGCCCCAGCATTTT CASSYLYTAGSRNQPQHF
TRBJ2-7 TRBD2 TRBV13 few TGTGCCAGCAGCTCAGGACTAGCGGGAGGCCCTTCGGTCTACGAGCAGTACTTC CASSSGLAGGPSVYEQYF
TRBJ2-3 - TRBV7-2 - TGTGCCAGCAGTCCCTTAGCGGATACGCAGTATTTT CASSPLADTQYF